This T cell receptor beta chain was obtained from a study of radiation and T cells in renal cell carcinoma (dated by TCRdb to the early 2020s). Turning to the overall study: The samples were drawn from a clinical trial, where primary renal cell carcinomas were treated with 15 Gy of stereotactic body radiation therapy and then removed by nephrectomy 4 weeks afterward. In total, roughly 52 samples, comprising roughly 25 tumors and some 27 peripheral blood samples, were subjected to TCR beta sequencing. Across all 50 or so samples, more than 4,000,000 unique CDR3 nucleotide sequences, encoding 2,658,974 unique CDR3 amino acid sequences, were identified.

According to the study, the label for this sample's time point signals: baseline pretreatment blood. The intended sense of this specimen's treatment or condition label: 15 Gy SBRT to primary tumor, nephrectomy 4 weeks later. Serial peripheral blood from radiation-treated patients was sampled at baseline, 2 weeks and 4 weeks after SBRT to track tumor-enriched clonotypes. All patients had renal cell carcinoma with clear cell pathology. Genomic DNA for TCR sequencing was prepared using the QIAamp DNA Blood Mini Kit (Qiagen). Samples were included in the analyses only if all quality control checks were passed. TCR beta libraries were generated from genomic DNA with the immunoSEQ kit, following the manufacturer's recommendations. To prepare libraries, a first multiplex PCR with proprietary primers was run, followed by a second PCR that added unique barcodes, and a bead cleanup was done after each round. Each sample batch included a kit-provided positive control reaction and a negative control reaction. The final libraries were assessed on an Agilent 4200 TapeStation D1000 ScreenTape, pooled by volume, and quantified by qPCR. An Illumina NextSeq500 fitted with a MidOutput 150-cycle cartridge performed the sequencing, running 156 Read1 cycles and 15 Index1 cycles with the kit's custom primers. The pooled library was loaded at roughly 1 pM, and roughly 20% PhiX control was spiked in. The authors' pipeline ran thus. Vendor-processed data were analyzed in R, with a clonotype defined as all T cells sharing the same CDR3 nucleotide sequence. In the clone abundance analyses, frequencies were normalized to the 10,000 most abundant clones in each sample. Public T cell clones, which averaged fewer than five per sample, were removed prior to analysis. Tumor-enriched and baseline blood-enriched clonotypes were defined by at least a 32-fold difference in abundance between compartments. Clonotypes expanded or contracted between blood time points were identified with a beta-binomial differential abundance model. Tumor-blood repertoire similarity was measured with the Baroni-Urbani and Buser coefficient, and groups were compared using two-tailed Wilcoxon tests in R. TCRdb's version of the immuneACCESS table is confined to in-frame rearrangements and falls short of the full clone set. An unresolved V gene accounts for under half of the shortfall where checked; the remainder is of unknown origin. The V and J calls and clone size are taken from that table; D and trimming were inferred from the DNA. This sample lists approximately 120,000 clones; roughly 80% were detected once. Of the sample, around 3% is held by the ten largest clones.

Germline trimming: 6 bases from V, 8 bases from J; junction bases outside gene matches: 3. From a lookup of the germline V gene, CDR1 and CDR2 are MRHNA and SNTAGT. From its cysteine to its phenylalanine, the CDR3 spans 11 amino acids. Kept here is only the CDR3 DNA, which spans 33 bases and is read in frame from base 1. Remarks on this clone: Its antigen is currently not known. It has no much larger one-base neighbor in the sample; base qualities were not kept.

General findings and caveats noted by the study authors: Changes in the blood repertoire were not tracked past 4 weeks after treatment. Because pretreatment tumor biopsies were not available, the baseline intratumoral presence of clonotypes could not be determined. An increase in top tumor clonotypes in blood was observed from baseline to 2 weeks post-radiation, followed by contraction by 4 weeks, which was taken to suggest transient expansion of tumor-resident clones. Because the trial had a single-armed design, the trial could not examine how radiation dose or scheduling affected the TCR repertoire.

The chain was built from TRBV6-4 and TRBJ1-2; 7 central nucleotides agree with TRBD1. This TCR derives from a woman aged 55-69 years with renal cell carcinoma. The source material was blood, sampled from a patient whose treatment included radiotherapy and nephrectomy. The DNA sequence is given as TGTGCCAGCAGCGCAGGGGGAGGCTACACCTTC. This is translated as CASSAGGGYTF.